The clone carrying this T cell receptor (beta chain) was recorded only once. The data derive from a study of blood T cells in healthy people across ages. A sample-barcoded 5' primer and a J-beta primer mix were used in a second PCR of about 7 to 12 cycles. Every sample produced at least 2.5 million CDR3-containing paired-end reads. TCRdb called the 5' RACE reads again in MiXCR, with one record for every CDR3 protein. The table records over 1,500,000 distinct CDR3 sequences, roughly 43% of them present only once. The sample taken for sequencing was blood. The source of this sequence is a human donor in good health.

CDR3 bases: TGCAGTGCTAGAGGACCGTTTACCCGAGGCCCCTACAATGAGCAGTTCTTC. Translation gives CSARGPFTRGPYNEQFF. The V and J genes are TRBV20-1 and TRBJ2-1; D not certain. Germline V gene data show CDR1 as DFQATT and CDR2 as SNEGSKA (reference sequence). The V and J ends lost 1 base and 2 bases respectively, with 18 bases between them. This CDR3 has 17 amino acids.